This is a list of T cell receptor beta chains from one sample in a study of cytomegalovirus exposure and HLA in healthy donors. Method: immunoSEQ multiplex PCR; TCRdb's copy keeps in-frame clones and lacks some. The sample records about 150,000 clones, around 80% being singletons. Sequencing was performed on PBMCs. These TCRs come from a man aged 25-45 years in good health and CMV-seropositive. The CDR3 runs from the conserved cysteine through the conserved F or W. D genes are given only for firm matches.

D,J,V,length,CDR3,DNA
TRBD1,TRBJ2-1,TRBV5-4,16,CASSSLQGASYNEQFF,TGTGCCAGCAGCTCTCTACAGGGGGCCTCCTACAATGAGCAGTTCTTC
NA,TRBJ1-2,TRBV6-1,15,CASSESTGGNYGYTF,TGTGCCAGCAGTGAGTCGACAGGAGGAAACTATGGCTACACCTTC
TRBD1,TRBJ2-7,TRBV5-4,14,CASRVRGTVDEQYF,TGTGCCAGCAGGGTCCGTGGGACAGTGGACGAGCAGTACTTC
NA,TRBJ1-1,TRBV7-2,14,CASSGTGPGTEAFF,TGTGCCAGCAGCGGAACAGGCCCTGGGACTGAAGCTTTCTTT
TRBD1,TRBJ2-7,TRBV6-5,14,CASSYDRGSSEQYF,TGTGCCAGCAGTTATGACAGGGGCAGCAGCGAGCAGTACTTC
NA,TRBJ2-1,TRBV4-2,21,CASSQDLGTNLGQIPGNEQFF,TGTGCCAGCAGCCAAGATCTGGGGACGAACCTTGGACAGATACCGGGGAATGAGCAGTTCTTC
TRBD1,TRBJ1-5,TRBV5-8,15,CASNPTGDRNQPQHF,TGTGCCAGCAACCCGACAGGGGACCGCAATCAGCCCCAGCATTTT
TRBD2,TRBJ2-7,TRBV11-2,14,CASSPLAGAGEQYF,TGTGCCAGCAGCCCCCTAGCGGGGGCTGGCGAGCAGTACTTC
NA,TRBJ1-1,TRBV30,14,CAWRPQHVNTEAFF,TGTGCCTGGAGGCCCCAACACGTGAACACTGAAGCTTTCTTT
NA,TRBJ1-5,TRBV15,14,CATSRPTDNQPQHF,TGTGCCACCAGCAGACCAACAGACAATCAGCCCCAGCATTTT
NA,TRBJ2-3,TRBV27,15,CASRGQGLAVDTQYF,TGTGCCAGTCGCGGACAGGGACTAGCCGTAGATACGCAGTATTTT
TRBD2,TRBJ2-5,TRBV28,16,CASSLSLAGGRETQYF,TGTGCCAGCAGTTTATCACTAGCGGGAGGACGGGAGACCCAGTACTTC
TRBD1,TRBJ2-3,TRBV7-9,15,CASSLRTGGSGTQYF,TGTGCCAGCAGCTTACGGACAGGGGGTTCGGGTACGCAGTATTTT
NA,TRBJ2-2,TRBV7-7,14,CASSQGHYTGELFF,TGTGCCAGCAGCCAGGGCCACTACACCGGGGAGCTGTTTTTT
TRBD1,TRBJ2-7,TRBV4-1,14,CAGSFRDRAYEQYF,TGCGCCGGCAGCTTCCGGGACAGAGCCTACGAGCAGTACTTC
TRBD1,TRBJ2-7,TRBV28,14,CASGQVQKFNEQYF,TGTGCCAGCGGACAGGTACAGAAATTCAACGAGCAGTACTTC
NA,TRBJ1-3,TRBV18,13,CASSHSSGNTIYF,TGTGCCAGCTCACACAGCTCTGGAAACACCATATATTTT